A single sample gave rise to the 31 T cell receptor beta chains below, sequenced in a study of CD8+CD57+ T cells in acquired aplastic anemia. The study profiled TCR beta VDJ and CDR3 using genomic DNA as template. TCRdb independently ran MiXCR on the reads; one entry per CDR3 protein. The repertoire has roughly 190,000 distinct CDR3 sequences, 50% to 55% of them found once; the top ten carry roughly 15%. Specimen: sorted CD4+, CD8+, or CD8+CD57+ T cells (not recorded which) from PBMCs. The receptors were gathered from a human donor in good health, serving as a control.

The chain recombines TRBV7-9 with TRBJ2-3; D gene uncertain. Trimming stripped 1 base from V and 4 bases from J, with 9 bases between. Germline assignment: CDR1 SEHNR and CDR2 FQNEAQ (reference sequence). This CDR3 has 14 residues. CDR3 amino acids: CASSLVLSADTQYF. As DNA, the CDR3 is TGTGCCAGCAGCTTAGTTTTGAGTGCAGATACGCAGTATTTT.

This rearrangement joins TRBV11-1 to TRBJ2-3; 11 bases line up with TRBD2. The length of the CDR3 is 14 residues. Germline V gene lookup returns CDR1 SGHAT and CDR2 FQDESV (reference sequence). After removal of 6 bases from V and 4 bases from J, the junction contained 3 bases not matched to a gene. This CDR3 reads CASSPSGGPDTQYF. CDR3 DNA: TGTGCCAGCAGTCCTAGCGGGGGGCCAGATACGCAGTATTTT.

The CDR3, as DNA: TGCAGCGTATGCGGACAGGGCCGGGCAGATACGCAGTATTTT. Translating gives CSVCGQGRADTQYF. The chain carries TRBV29-1 and TRBJ2-3; 8 positions agree with TRBD1. J was trimmed by 4 bases and V by 6 bases; bases with no gene match: 9. Germline assignment: CDR1 SQVTM and CDR2 ANQGSEA. The CDR3 consists of 14 residues.

This clonotype occurred a few times. The J gene is TRBJ2-7, the V gene TRBV7-2, with D possibly being TRBD1 (6 bases). The germline gives CDR1 SGHTA, CDR2 FQGNSA. This CDR3 comprises 15 residues. V lost 1 base, J lost 2 bases, and 12 bases lay in between. Here the CDR3 reads CASSLGRTVTYEQYF. The CDR3 DNA follows: TGTGCCAGCAGCTTAGGCCGGACAGTTACCTACGAGCAGTACTTC.

This clonotype was observed at least ten times. This chain's CDR3 is CASSHRQGGDTQYF. CDR3 sequence (DNA): TGTGCCAGCAGCCACCGACAGGGGGGAGATACGCAGTATTTT. V gene TRBV7-3 combines with J gene TRBJ2-3; the match to TRBD1 covers 9 bases. Germline V CDR1 and CDR2: SGHTA, FQGTGA. The CDR3 extends over 14 amino acids. The V gene end was trimmed by 5 bases and the J gene end by 5 bases; junction bases not matched to a gene: 5.

As for this clonotype: An end of the junction does not agree with germline; a read error may underlie this. The rearrangement uses TRBV10-2 and TRBJ2-5; TRBD2 matches 10 bases. This CDR3 region has 12 residues. Per the germline V gene, CDR1 is WSHSY and CDR2 is SAAADI. Here the CDR3 reads CASSGGEETQYF. The CDR3 DNA is TGTGCCTCCAGCGGGGGGGAAGAGACCCAGTACTTC.

This clonotype was counted at least ten times. J is TRBJ2-1 and V is TRBV9, with no clear D. Germline CDR1 reads SGDLS; CDR2 reads YYNGEE. This CDR3 is built from 14 residues. With 0 bases removed from V and 7 bases from J, the gap between germline ends came to 11 bases. The DNA for the CDR3 is TGTGCCAGCAGCGTAGAAGGCAGGTGGAATGAGCAGTTCTTC. Translating gives CASSVEGRWNEQFF.

Ten or more counts support this clonotype. The CDR3 loop is CASSSAYNEQFF. The DNA of the CDR3 is TGCGCCAGCAGCTCGGCCTACAATGAGCAGTTCTTC. This rearrangement joins TRBV5-1 to TRBJ2-1; D is unclear. CDR1 is SGHRS and CDR2 is YFSETQ in the germline V gene. The ends were cut back, 3 bases at V and 2 bases at J, with 3 bases in the middle. This CDR3 region has 12 residues. Complete variable domain (other parts from reference TRBV5-1 and TRBJ2-1): KAGVTQTPRYLIKTRGQQVTLSCSPISGHRSVSWYQQTPGQGLQFLFEYFSETQRNKGNFPGRFSGRQFSNSRSEMNVSTLELGDSALYLCASSSAYNEQFFGPGTRLTVL.

In this sample, this clonotype turned up many times. This chain links TRBV4-1 with TRBJ1-1; 8 nucleotides agree with TRBD1. Germline values: CDR1 MGHRA, CDR2 YSYEKL. V shed 4 bases and J 3 bases; nucleotides not matched to a gene: 4. This CDR3 comprises 14 residues. The CDR3 coding sequence is TGCGCCAGCAGCCTACAGGGGGGGGACACTGAAGCTTTCTTT. This encodes CASSLQGGDTEAFF.

This clonotype has just a few counts. A read error is possible here, since a much larger clone lies one base away. The chain is built from TRBV9 and TRBJ1-2, with 8 bases aligning to TRBD1. Germline CDR1 and CDR2: SGDLS and YYNGEE. The CDR3 contains 15 residues. This chain's CDR3 is CASSVATGANHGYTF. The CDR3 DNA is TGTGCCAGCAGCGTAGCGACAGGGGCTAACCATGGCTACACCTTC.

This clonotype showed up many times. The chain links TRBV7-2 to TRBJ1-6; 8 positions match TRBD1. The CDR3 is made up of 13 amino acids. CDR1 and CDR2 (germline): SGHTA, FQGNSA. The V segment lost 7 bases and the J segment 7 bases; nucleotides outside the gene matches: 3. The CDR3 is CASNRQGNSPLHF. In DNA, the CDR3 is TGTGCCAGCAACCGACAGGGGAATTCACCCCTCCACTTT.

The gene calls are TRBV20-1 and TRBJ1-2; 12 nucleotides agree with TRBD1. The ends lost 5 bases at V and 8 bases at J; junction bases unmatched: 12. CDR3 size: 15 residues. Germline CDR1 and CDR2: DFQATT and SNEGSKA (reference sequence). CDR3 residues: CSARKPGQGAGGYTF. CDR3 DNA sequence: TGCAGTGCTCGAAAACCGGGACAGGGGGCGGGGGGCTACACCTTC.

This clonotype was detected many times. The chain carries TRBV19 and TRBJ1-1; a possible D gene is TRBD1 (5 bases). Germline CDR1 LNHDA, CDR2 SQIVND (reference sequence). Deletions cut 7 bases from V and 8 bases from J, with 17 bases between. The CDR3 extends over 13 amino acids. CDR3 nucleotides: TGTGCCAGTACCCCTGACAGAACTGCAGAAGCTTTCTTT. As protein: CASTPDRTAEAFF.

Comments on this clonotype: One end of the junction varies from germline; a read error may be responsible. V gene TRBV5-1 combines with J gene TRBJ2-1, with 7 bases matching TRBD2. Germline V gene lookup returns CDR1 SGHRS and CDR2 YFSETQ. The CDR3 covers 14 residues. The DNA for the CDR3 is TGCGCCAGCAGCTTAGGGACTACTAGGGGTGAGCAGTCCTTC. It yields the protein CASSLGTTRGEQSF.

V and J are TRBV29-1 and TRBJ1-2; 8 bases align to TRBD1. The CDR3 runs 12 residues. V trimming: 3 bases; J trimming: 7 bases; junction bases outside the gene matches: 4. The germline CDR1 and CDR2 sequences are SQVTM and ANQGSEA. The CDR3 protein is CSVDSGGGGYTF. CDR3 bases: TGCAGCGTTGACTCAGGGGGCGGTGGCTACACCTTC.

The chain recombines TRBV9 with TRBJ1-3, with D unresolved. Trimming cost V 0 bases and J 0 bases, with 7 bases left between them. Germline loops: CDR1 SGDLS, CDR2 YYNGEE. The CDR3 contains 15 residues. This CDR3 is CASSVGVSSGNTIYF. CDR3 bases: TGTGCCAGCAGCGTAGGGGTGAGCTCTGGAAACACCATATATTTT.

At least ten counts were recorded for this clonotype. The V gene is TRBV5-4, the J gene TRBJ2-7; 7 nucleotides agree with TRBD1. The J segment lost 3 bases and the V segment lost 0 bases, leaving 9 bases of the junction unmatched. CDR1 SGHNT and CDR2 YYREEE come from the germline V gene (reference sequence). This CDR3 comprises 16 residues. The CDR3 reads CASSLDFGQVGYEQYF. The DNA of the CDR3 is TGTGCCAGCAGCTTGGATTTCGGACAGGTGGGCTACGAGCAGTACTTC.

The rearrangement links TRBV24-1 to TRBJ1-1; 7 bases are shared with TRBD1. Germline V gene lookup returns CDR1 KGHDR and CDR2 SFDVKD. Unmatched junction bases numbered 19, after V lost 5 bases and J lost 11 bases. The CDR3 length is 16 residues. In DNA form, the CDR3 reads TGTGCCACCAGTGGATCCGGGACACGGGTCAGGGGGTGGGCTTTCTTT. The encoded protein is CATSGSGTRVRGWAFF.

This clonotype was counted many times. The rearrangement links TRBV7-9 to TRBJ2-3, with 10 nucleotides matching TRBD1. In germline, CDR1 is SEHNR, CDR2 FQNEAQ (reference sequence). After removal of 5 bases from V and 2 bases from J, the junction contained 7 bases not matched to a gene. The CDR3 runs to 16 residues. The CDR3 DNA is TGTGCCAGCAGCCCCGGGACAGGGGATCACACAGATACGCAGTATTTT. It translates to CASSPGTGDHTDTQYF.

The chain is built from TRBV9 and TRBJ2-6; D remains unclear. From germline, CDR1 is SGDLS and CDR2 YYNGEE. The V end was cut by 0 bases, the J end by 0 bases, with 10 bases between. The CDR3 length is 17 residues. The CDR3 protein is CASSVGGSSSGANVLTF. CDR3 nucleotides: TGTGCCAGCAGCGTAGGAGGCAGTAGCTCTGGGGCCAACGTCCTGACTTTC.

This clonotype was observed many times. The chain combines TRBV5-1 with TRBJ1-4; D is unresolved. The germline CDR1 and CDR2 sequences are SGHRS and YFSETQ. Trimming took 0 bases from V and 6 from J, leaving 9 bases between them. The CDR3 spans 14 residues. The CDR3 coding sequence is TGCGCCAGCAGCTTGGACTTGGGCGATGAAAAACTGTTTTTT. It codes for CASSLDLGDEKLFF.

Note on this clonotype: This sequence may be a read error, since a much larger clone differs from it by one base. The chain has TRBV25-1 and TRBJ2-5, with D hard to call. The CDR3 contains 14 residues. V was trimmed by 5 bases and J by 2 bases, leaving 12 bases between them. Germline-derived CDR1 and CDR2 are MGHDK and SYGVNS. The CDR3 bases are TGTGCCAGCAGTTACTCAAGGTTTCAAGAGACCCAGTACTTC. Its translation: CASSYSRFQETQYF.

Many counts were recorded for this clonotype. The chain uses TRBV11-2 and TRBJ2-5; D not resolved. The CDR3 is 13 amino acids. Germline V gives CDR1 SGHAT, CDR2 FQNNGV. The V gene lost 4 bases and the J gene lost 5 bases, with 11 bases spanning the gap. The CDR3 here is CASSSYKYETQYF. The CDR3 nucleotides read TGTGCCAGCAGCTCCTATAAATACGAGACCCAGTACTTC.

This chain joins TRBV14 and TRBJ2-7; D uncertain. The V and J ends lost 3 bases and 2 bases respectively, with 17 bases between them. Per germline, CDR1 SGHDN and CDR2 FVKESK. CDR3 length: 16 residues. The CDR3 DNA sequence: TGTGCCAGCAGCCACGTAAGGGATGCAACAACCTACGAGCAGTACTTC. Translating gives CASSHVRDATTYEQYF. The variable domain in full, completed from reference TRBV14 and TRBJ2-7, reads EAGVTQFPSHSVIEKGQTVTLRCDPISGHDNLYWYRRVMGKEIKFLLHFVKESKQDESGMPNNRFLAERTGGTYSTLKVQPAELEDSGVYFCASSHVRDATTYEQYFGPGTRLTVT.

This chain uses TRBV20-1 with TRBJ2-7; 7 nucleotides agree with TRBD1. V was clipped by 3 bases and J by 3 bases; unmatched bases: 8. Germline V gene data show CDR1 as DFQATT and CDR2 as SNEGSKA (reference sequence). CDR3 length: 14 residues. In DNA form, the CDR3 reads TGCAGTGCTAGTCAGGGGCAGGGGGTCTACGAGCAGTACTTC. Amino acid sequence: CSASQGQGVYEQYF.

The CDR3 loop reads CASSIPPGLTDGYTF. CDR3 nucleotide sequence: TGTGCCAGTAGTATACCGCCCGGGTTAACAGATGGCTACACCTTC. The J gene is TRBJ1-2, the V gene TRBV19; D ambiguous. Trimming removed 2 bases at V and 6 bases at J, with 16 bases between. This CDR3 spans 15 amino acids. Germline assignment: CDR1 LNHDA and CDR2 SQIVND (reference sequence).

Written as DNA, the CDR3 is TGCAGTGCTAGAGATGGGCTTATCACAGATACGCAGTATTTT. Residues: CSARDGLITDTQYF. The gene calls are TRBV20-1 and TRBJ2-3; no clear D gene. Trimming took 0 bases from V and 2 from J, leaving 9 bases between them. This CDR3 has 14 residues. The germline gives CDR1 DFQATT, CDR2 SNEGSKA (reference sequence).

In its sample, this clonotype was seen many times. The rearrangement joins TRBV5-1 to TRBJ1-2, with D maybe TRBD1 (5 bases). V lost 0 bases to trimming and J lost 8 bases, with 14 bases between them. In germline, CDR1 is SGHRS, CDR2 YFSETQ. This CDR3 spans 14 amino acids. CDR3 loop: CASSLDPGTSGYTF. CDR3 nucleotides: TGCGCCAGCAGCTTGGACCCCGGGACGTCGGGCTACACCTTC. The variable domain in full, completed from reference TRBV5-1 and TRBJ1-2, reads KAGVTQTPRYLIKTRGQQVTLSCSPISGHRSVSWYQQTPGQGLQFLFEYFSETQRNKGNFPGRFSGRQFSNSRSEMNVSTLELGDSALYLCASSLDPGTSGYTFGSGTRLTVV.

The genes are TRBV12-3 or TRBV12-4 and TRBJ1-2; no clear D gene. The CDR3 loop spans 13 amino acids. With 5 bases removed from V and 7 bases from J, the gap between germline ends came to 14 bases. Here the CDR3 DNA reads TGTGCCAGCAGTATTTCCGTCCTTAGTGGCTACACCTTC. Translating gives CASSISVLSGYTF.

About this clonotype: Since the CDR3 does not end with the conserved phenylalanine or tryptophan, this likely comes from a read error. The DNA is left out, because the CDR3 cannot be placed on it with certainty; the CDR3 is given as TCRdb lists it. The rearrangement joins TRBV7-3 to TRBJ1-1. Germline lookup yields CDR1 SGHTA and CDR2 FQGTGA. The CDR3 is made up of 9 amino acids, end residues included. The CDR3 sequence is CASSLHVLA.

There are many counts of this clonotype. The genes are TRBV7-2 and TRBJ2-4, with a possible D match to TRBD2 (6 bases). The CDR3 has 16 residues. Germline assignment: CDR1 SGHTA and CDR2 FQGNSA. V dropped 0 bases and J dropped 0 bases, with 9 bases sitting between them. CDR3 nucleotide sequence: TGTGCCAGCAGCTTAGCAGCGGGCTTAGCCAAAAACATTCAGTACTTC. The encoded protein is CASSLAAGLAKNIQYF.